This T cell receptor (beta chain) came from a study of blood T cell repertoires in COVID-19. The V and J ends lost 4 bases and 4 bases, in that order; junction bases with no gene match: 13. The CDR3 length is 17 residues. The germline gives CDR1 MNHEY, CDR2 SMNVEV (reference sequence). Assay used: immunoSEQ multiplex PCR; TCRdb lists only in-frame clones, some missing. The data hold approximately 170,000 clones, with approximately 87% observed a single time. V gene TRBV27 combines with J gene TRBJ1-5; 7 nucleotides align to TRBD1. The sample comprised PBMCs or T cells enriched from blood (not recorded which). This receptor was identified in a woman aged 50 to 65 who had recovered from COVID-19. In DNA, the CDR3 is TGTGCCAGCAGTTCCATGCGTTCGGGGGACAGAAATCAGCCCCAGCATTTT. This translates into CASSSMRSGDRNQPQHF.